These 22 T cell receptor beta chains were sequenced from one sample in a study of molecular identifiers for immune sequencing clone quantification. TCRdb redid the calling of the PCR reads with MiXCR, one entry per CDR3 protein. Among around 480,000 distinct CDR3 sequences, about 22% were seen once, and the ten largest hold about 0.78%. Sequencing used naive CD8+ T cells from blood, with Jurkat cell RNA spiked in. The subset was: FACS-sorted CD8+CD4-CCR7+CD45RA+ naive T cells. These receptors originate from a human donor in good health. Some libraries in this study had Jurkat cell RNA spiked in.

The chain is built from TRBV19 and TRBJ2-3; 9 bases are a match to TRBD2. Germline V gene sequence: CDR1 LNHDA, CDR2 SQIVND (reference sequence). V lost 4 bases, J lost 2 bases, and 7 bases stayed unmatched. The length of the CDR3 is 16 residues. The CDR3 bases are TGTGCCAGTAGTACCGGACTAGCGTCGCACACAGATACGCAGTATTTT. This translates into CASSTGLASHTDTQYF.

The chain links TRBV5-1 to TRBJ2-1; tentative D call: TRBD2 (5 bases). Trimming left V 3 bases short and J 2 bases short, with 15 bases between. The CDR3 consists of 16 residues. In germline, CDR1 is SGHRS, CDR2 YFSETQ. The DNA for the CDR3 is TGCGCCAGCAGCTCTGCCTGGGGAGTAGCCTACAATGAGCAGTTCTTC. Amino acids: CASSSAWGVAYNEQFF.

Turning to this clonotype: The CDR3 end shows no conserved phenylalanine or tryptophan, and so a read error is likely. The chain combines TRBV4-1 with TRBJ2-7, with TRBD2 matching 7 bases. CDR1 and CDR2 from the germline V gene are MGHRA and YSYEKL. CDR3 size: 17 residues. The trim removed 3 bases at V and 0 bases at J, leaving 11 bases unmatched. Here the CDR3 DNA reads TGCGCCAGCAGCCAGAGAGCGGGAACCATGCCCTCCTACGAGCAGTACTCC. Protein sequence: CASSQRAGTMPSYEQYS.

The rearrangement links TRBV4-3 to TRBJ2-7, with D uncertain. Per germline, CDR1 LGHNA and CDR2 YSLEER. The V gene lost 1 base and the J gene lost 5 bases, with 12 bases spanning the gap. The CDR3 is 14 residues long. This chain's CDR3 is CASSQGTTDHEQYF. CDR3 coding DNA: TGCGCCAGCAGCCAAGGCACTACCGACCACGAGCAGTACTTC.

This clonotype was counted a few times. The junction does not match germline at one end; this may be a read error. The chain uses TRBV10-3 and TRBJ2-7, with TRBD1 matching 7 bases. The CDR3 extends over 13 amino acids. Germline V gives CDR1 ENHRY, CDR2 SYGVKD. The CDR3 spells CVIKQGSTYEQYF. The DNA for the CDR3 is TGTGTCATCAAACAGGGGAGTACCTACGAGCAGTACTTC.

This sequence joins TRBV11-2 and TRBJ1-1, with D perhaps TRBD1 (5 bases). V was clipped by 2 bases and J by 7 bases, with 14 bases between them. The CDR3 covers 14 residues. Germline loops: CDR1 SGHAT, CDR2 FQNNGV. The CDR3 region has the DNA TGTGCCAGCAGCTTAATCGCCAGGGTTGTTGAAGCTTTCTTT. It yields the protein CASSLIARVVEAFF. The complete variable domain, with remaining parts taken from reference TRBV11-2 and TRBJ1-1, reads EAGVAQSPRYKIIEKRQSVAFWCNPISGHATLYWYQQILGQGPKLLIQFQNNGVVDDSQLPKDRFSAERLKGVDSTLKIQPAKLEDSAVYLCASSLIARVVEAFFGQGTRLTVV.

V and J are TRBV6-1 and TRBJ1-1; 8 bases align to TRBD1. V gave up 2 bases and J gave up 5 bases; unmatched junction bases: 4. The CDR3 loop spans 14 amino acids. The V gene's germline CDR1 is MNHNS and CDR2 SASEGT. CDR3 coding DNA: TGTGCCAGCAGTGAATGGGGGACAGGAACTGAAGCTTTCTTT. Translating it yields CASSEWGTGTEAFF.

The genes are TRBV15 and TRBJ1-5; tentative D call: TRBD1 (6 bases). This CDR3 has 15 residues. Trimming cost V 3 bases and J 4 bases, with 13 bases left between them. Germline CDR1 and CDR2: LNHNV and YYDKDF (reference sequence). As DNA, the CDR3 is TGTGCCACCAGCAGGGACGCTCAGGGGAATCAGCCCCAGCATTTT. Protein sequence: CATSRDAQGNQPQHF.

For this clonotype: An end of the junction does not agree with germline; a read error may underlie this. The V and J genes are TRBV9 and TRBJ2-3; D tentatively reads TRBD1 or TRBD2 (5 bases each). The CDR3 consists of 15 residues. The germline V gene encodes CDR1 SGDLS and CDR2 YYNGEE. The CDR3 bases are TGTGCCGGCAGCGTAGATACCAGCGAGGGGGATACGCAGTATTTT. Translating it yields CAGSVDTSEGDTQYF.

This clonotype was counted many times. The V call is TRBV7-9, the J call TRBJ1-1, with D uncertain. Trimming took off 10 bases at V and 4 bases at J, with 7 bases between the two ends. Germline V lookup: CDR1 SEHNR, CDR2 FQNEAQ (reference sequence). This CDR3 comprises 10 residues. The CDR3 reads CATRRTEAFF. The CDR3 DNA sequence: TGTGCCACCCGACGCACTGAAGCTTTCTTT.

The table lists this clonotype with many counts. V and J are TRBV6-2 or TRBV6-3 and TRBJ1-1, with TRBD1 as a possible D gene (5 bases). Trimming stripped 1 base from V and 0 bases from J, with 6 bases between. The V gene's germline CDR1 is MNHEY and CDR2 SVGEGT. The CDR3 is 14 residues long. The DNA for the CDR3 is TGTGCCAGCAGTTACTGGGGGATGAACACTGAAGCTTTCTTT. Protein sequence: CASSYWGMNTEAFF.

The chain links TRBV10-3 to TRBJ1-1; no definite D call. Germline assignment: CDR1 ENHRY and CDR2 SYGVKD. The CDR3 contains 15 residues. V dropped 2 bases and J dropped 3 bases, with 13 bases sitting between them. CDR3 sequence: CAISENGSPDTEAFF. CDR3 nucleotides: TGTGCCATCAGTGAGAACGGCAGCCCGGACACTGAAGCTTTCTTT.

The CDR3 bases are TGCGCCAGCAGCCAAGGGGGGAACCTCGCTAACTATGGCTACACCTTC. Encoded protein: CASSQGGNLANYGYTF. V gene TRBV4-1 combines with J gene TRBJ1-2; tentatively, D is TRBD1 (5 bases). The CDR3 spans 16 residues. Germline V gene sequence: CDR1 MGHRA, CDR2 YSYEKL. V lost 1 base and J lost 0, with 12 bases in between.

The V and J genes are TRBV13 and TRBJ2-4, with 9 positions matching TRBD1. CDR3 length equals 14 residues. Per germline, CDR1 PRHDT and CDR2 FYEKMQ (reference sequence). J was trimmed by 8 bases and V by 4 bases; bases with no gene match: 6. The CDR3 bases are TGTGCCAGCAGCTCGGACAGGGGAGGGGACATTCAGTACTTC. Its protein product is CASSSDRGGDIQYF.

The chain employs TRBV20-1 and TRBJ2-3, with D perhaps TRBD2 (7 bases). The germline CDR1 and CDR2 sequences are DFQATT and SNEGSKA (reference sequence). The V and J ends lost 0 bases and 5 bases respectively, with 15 bases between them. CDR3 length: 15 amino acids. CDR3 in DNA: TGCAGTGCTAGAGATATGGGGGGGGGCCTAGATACGCAGTATTTT. Translating gives CSARDMGGGLDTQYF.

The chain recombines TRBV6-1 with TRBJ1-3; maybe TRBD1 (5 bases). The germline V gene has CDR1 MNHNS and CDR2 SASEGT. This CDR3 contains 19 residues. V gave up 2 bases and J gave up 0 bases, with 20 bases separating them. CDR3 DNA sequence: TGTGCCAGCAGTGAATTTGGCTTTGAGGGGACCTTCTCTGGAAACACCATATATTTT. Its translation: CASSEFGFEGTFSGNTIYF.

Notes on this clonotype: A read error is possible here, since a much larger clone lies one base away. The CDR3, as DNA: TGTGCCAGCAGCTTACTAGGGACAAACACCAGGGAGCTGTTTTTT. Its protein product is CASSLLGTNTRELFF. J is TRBJ2-2 and V is TRBV11-2, with D maybe TRBD1 (6 bases). The CDR3 extends over 15 amino acids. Germline V CDR1 and CDR2: SGHAT, FQNNGV.

The chain carries TRBV6-2 or TRBV6-3 and TRBJ2-7; D possibly corresponds to TRBD1 (6 bases). The V end lost 5 bases, the J end lost 4 bases, and 15 bases lay between the germline ends. The germline V gene encodes CDR1 MNHEY and CDR2 SVGEGT. The CDR3 covers 14 residues. The CDR3 is CASSPLTGEYEQYF. Written as DNA, the CDR3 is TGTGCCAGCAGTCCCCTGACAGGAGAATACGAGCAGTACTTC.

This clonotype was seen repeatedly, ten times or more. The CDR3 loop is CASSLAGDRYGYTF. In DNA form, the CDR3 reads TGTGCCAGCAGCTTAGCGGGGGATCGCTATGGCTACACCTTC. The V gene is TRBV7-9, the J gene TRBJ1-2; possibly TRBD1 for D (5 bases). V dropped 0 bases and J dropped 4 bases, with 9 bases sitting between them. CDR1 and CDR2 (germline): SEHNR, FQNEAQ (reference sequence). The CDR3 is 14 amino acids.

This clonotype was observed at least ten times. The chain combines TRBV28 with TRBJ1-6; possibly TRBD1 for D (5 bases). There are 15 residues in the CDR3. From germline, CDR1 is MDHEN and CDR2 SYDVKM. The V end lost 4 bases, the J end lost 7 bases, and 14 bases lay between the germline ends. CDR3 coding DNA: TGTGCCAGCAGTTCGCTGACAGAGCCGAATTCACCCCTCCACTTT. Its protein is CASSSLTEPNSPLHF.

The sample holds many counts of this clonotype. The CDR3 region is CASKESPSGANVLTF. The CDR3 DNA reads as TGTGCCAGCAAAGAATCCCCCTCTGGGGCCAACGTCCTGACTTTC. The V gene is TRBV28, the J gene TRBJ2-6, with D unresolved. Germline V gives CDR1 MDHEN, CDR2 SYDVKM. This CDR3 has 15 residues. Trimming cost V 7 bases and J 0 bases, with 10 bases left between them.

In its sample, this clonotype was seen many times. The chain employs TRBV11-2 and TRBJ1-5; D remains ambiguous. V gave up 1 base and J gave up 0 bases, with 4 bases separating them. Germline CDR1 reads SGHAT; CDR2 reads FQNNGV. This CDR3 contains 14 residues. CDR3 residues: CASSLGPSNQPQHF. DNA for the CDR3: TGTGCCAGCAGCTTAGGTCCTAGCAATCAGCCCCAGCATTTT. Full variable domain (rest looked up from reference TRBV11-2 and TRBJ1-5): EAGVAQSPRYKIIEKRQSVAFWCNPISGHATLYWYQQILGQGPKLLIQFQNNGVVDDSQLPKDRFSAERLKGVDSTLKIQPAKLEDSAVYLCASSLGPSNQPQHFGDGTRLSIL.